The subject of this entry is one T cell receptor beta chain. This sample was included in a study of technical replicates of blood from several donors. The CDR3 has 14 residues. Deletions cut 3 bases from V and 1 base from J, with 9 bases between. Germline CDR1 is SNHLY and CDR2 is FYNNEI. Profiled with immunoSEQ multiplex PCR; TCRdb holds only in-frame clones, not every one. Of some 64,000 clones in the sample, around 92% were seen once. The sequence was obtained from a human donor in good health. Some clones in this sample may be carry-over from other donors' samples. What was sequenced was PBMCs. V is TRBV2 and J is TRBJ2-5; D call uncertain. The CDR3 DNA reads TGTGCCAGCAGTGACGAAGTACTCCAAGAGACCCAGTACTTC. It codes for CASSDEVLQETQYF.